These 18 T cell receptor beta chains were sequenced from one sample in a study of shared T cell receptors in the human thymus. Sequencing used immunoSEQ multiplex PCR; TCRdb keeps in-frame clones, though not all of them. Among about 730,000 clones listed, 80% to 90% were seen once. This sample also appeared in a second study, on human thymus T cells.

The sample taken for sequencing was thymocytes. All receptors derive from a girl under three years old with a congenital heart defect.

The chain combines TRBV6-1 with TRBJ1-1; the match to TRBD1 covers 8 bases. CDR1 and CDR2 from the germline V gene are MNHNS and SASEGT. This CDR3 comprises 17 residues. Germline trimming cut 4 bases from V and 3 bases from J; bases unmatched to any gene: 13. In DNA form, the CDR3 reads TGTGCCAGCAGTGGGACAGGGTCAAGAATAGACTACACTGAAGCTTTCTTT. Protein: CASSGTGSRIDYTEAFF.

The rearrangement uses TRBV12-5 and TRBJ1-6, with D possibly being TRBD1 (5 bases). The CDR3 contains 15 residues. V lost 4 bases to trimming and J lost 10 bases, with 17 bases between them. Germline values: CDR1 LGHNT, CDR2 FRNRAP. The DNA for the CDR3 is TGTGCTAGTGGTTCGTGGCTGCCAGGGCACTCACCCCTCCACTTT. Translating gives CASGSWLPGHSPLHF.

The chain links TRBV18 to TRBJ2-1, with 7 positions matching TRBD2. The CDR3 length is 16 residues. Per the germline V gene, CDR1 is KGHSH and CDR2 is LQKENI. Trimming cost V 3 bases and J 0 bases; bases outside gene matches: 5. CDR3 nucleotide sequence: TGTGCCAGCTCACCTCCGGGACTACCCTCCTACAATGAGCAGTTCTTC. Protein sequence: CASSPPGLPSYNEQFF.

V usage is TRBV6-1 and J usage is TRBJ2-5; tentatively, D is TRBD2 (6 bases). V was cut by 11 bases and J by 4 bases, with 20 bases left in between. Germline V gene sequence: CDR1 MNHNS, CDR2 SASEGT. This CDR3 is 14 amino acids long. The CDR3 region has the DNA TGTGCCTCTACAGTGTACGGGGGAGGAGAGACCCAGTACTTC. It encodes CASTVYGGGETQYF.

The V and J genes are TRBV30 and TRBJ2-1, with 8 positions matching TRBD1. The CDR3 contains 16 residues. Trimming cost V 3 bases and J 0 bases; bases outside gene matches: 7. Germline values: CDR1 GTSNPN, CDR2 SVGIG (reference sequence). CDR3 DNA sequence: TGTGCCTGGAGCGCGGGACAGGAGCCCTCCTACAATGAGCAGTTCTTC. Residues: CAWSAGQEPSYNEQFF.

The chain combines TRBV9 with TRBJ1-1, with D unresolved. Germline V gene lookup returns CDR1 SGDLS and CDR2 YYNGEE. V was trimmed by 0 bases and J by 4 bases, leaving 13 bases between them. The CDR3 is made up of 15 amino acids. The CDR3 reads CASSVGTRGSTEAFF. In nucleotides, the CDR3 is TGTGCCAGCAGCGTAGGTACCCGAGGGAGCACTGAAGCTTTCTTT.

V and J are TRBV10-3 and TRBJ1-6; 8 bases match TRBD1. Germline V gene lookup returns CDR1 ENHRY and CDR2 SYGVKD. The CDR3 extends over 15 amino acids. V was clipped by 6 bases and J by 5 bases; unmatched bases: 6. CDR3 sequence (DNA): TGTGCCATCAGAGACAGGGGAGGTAATAATTCACCCCTCCACTTT. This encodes CAIRDRGGNNSPLHF.

The CDR3 spells CASSFPRDRDSPLHF. CDR3 nucleotides: TGTGCCAGCAGTTTCCCCAGGGATAGGGATTCACCCCTCCACTTT. This chain uses TRBV27 with TRBJ1-6; D perhaps matches TRBD1 (5 bases). The CDR3 totals 15 residues. CDR1 and CDR2 from the germline V gene are MNHEY and SMNVEV (reference sequence). V was trimmed by 3 bases and J by 8 bases, leaving 14 bases between them.

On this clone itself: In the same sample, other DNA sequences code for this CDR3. CDR3 sequence (DNA): TGTGCCAGCAGTTTCGGACGAGTGACTACCAGCACAGATACGCAGTATTTT. Residues: CASSFGRVTTSTDTQYF. V and J are TRBV5-5 and TRBJ2-3; tentative D call: TRBD2 (5 bases). The CDR3 has 17 residues. Germline CDR1 SGHKS, CDR2 YYEKEE (reference sequence). Trimming left V 5 bases short and J 0 bases short, with 19 bases between.

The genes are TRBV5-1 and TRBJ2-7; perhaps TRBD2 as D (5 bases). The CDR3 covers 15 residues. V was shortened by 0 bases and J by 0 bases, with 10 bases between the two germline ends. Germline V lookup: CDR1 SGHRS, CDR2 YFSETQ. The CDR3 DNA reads TGCGCCAGCAGCTTGGTAGGCGGGTGCTCCTACGAGCAGTACTTC. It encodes CASSLVGGCSYEQYF.

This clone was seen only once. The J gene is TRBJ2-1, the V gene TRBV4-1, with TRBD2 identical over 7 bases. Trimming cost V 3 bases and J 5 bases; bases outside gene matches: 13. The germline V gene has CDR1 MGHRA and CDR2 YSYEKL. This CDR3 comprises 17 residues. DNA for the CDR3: TGCGCCAGCAGCCAGGCCCCCGGCGGGAGCCTTCACAATGAGCAGTTCTTC. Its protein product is CASSQAPGGSLHNEQFF.

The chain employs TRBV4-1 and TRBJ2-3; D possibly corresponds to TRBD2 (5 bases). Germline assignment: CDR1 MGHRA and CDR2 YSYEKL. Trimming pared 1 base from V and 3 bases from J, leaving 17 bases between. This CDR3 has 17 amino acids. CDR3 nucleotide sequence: TGCGCCAGCAGCCAAGCCCACCTGGCGCGGACTACAGATACGCAGTATTTT. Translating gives CASSQAHLARTTDTQYF.

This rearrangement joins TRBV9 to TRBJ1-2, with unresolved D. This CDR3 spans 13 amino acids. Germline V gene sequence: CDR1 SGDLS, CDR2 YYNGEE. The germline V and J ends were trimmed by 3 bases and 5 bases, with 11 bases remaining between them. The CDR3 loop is CASSETYGYGYTF. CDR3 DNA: TGTGCCAGCAGCGAGACCTACGGGTATGGCTACACCTTC.

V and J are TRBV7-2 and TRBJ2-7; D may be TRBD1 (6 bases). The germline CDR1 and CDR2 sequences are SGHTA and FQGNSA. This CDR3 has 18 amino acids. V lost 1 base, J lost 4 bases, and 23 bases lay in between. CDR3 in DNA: TGTGCCAGCAGCTTAGTGCCATCAATTACAGGGTCACAGTACGAGCAGTACTTC. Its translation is CASSLVPSITGSQYEQYF.

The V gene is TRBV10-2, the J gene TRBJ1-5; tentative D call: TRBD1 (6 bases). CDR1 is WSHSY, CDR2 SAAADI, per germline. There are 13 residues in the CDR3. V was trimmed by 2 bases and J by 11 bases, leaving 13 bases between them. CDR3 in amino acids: CASSEGTKGAQHF. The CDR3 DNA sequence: TGCGCCAGCAGTGAGGGGACAAAAGGGGCCCAGCATTTT.

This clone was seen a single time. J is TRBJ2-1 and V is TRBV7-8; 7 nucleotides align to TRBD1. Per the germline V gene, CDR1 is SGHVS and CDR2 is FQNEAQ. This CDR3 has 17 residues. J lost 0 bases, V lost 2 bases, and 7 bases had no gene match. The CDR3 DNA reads TGTGCCAGCAGCTTATTTACAGGGGTTAGCTCCTACAATGAGCAGTTCTTC. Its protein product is CASSLFTGVSSYNEQFF. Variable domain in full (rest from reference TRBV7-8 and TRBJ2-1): GAGVSQSPRYKVAKRGQDVALRCDPISGHVSLFWYQQALGQGPEFLTYFQNEAQLDKSGLPSDRFFAERPEGSVSTLKIQRTQQEDSAVYLCASSLFTGVSSYNEQFFGPGTRLTVL.

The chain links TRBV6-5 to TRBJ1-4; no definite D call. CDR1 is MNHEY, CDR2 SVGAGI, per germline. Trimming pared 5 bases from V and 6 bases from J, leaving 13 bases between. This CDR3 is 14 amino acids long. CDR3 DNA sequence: TGTGCCAGCAGTCACAGAAGGAGGGATGAAAAACTGTTTTTT. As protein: CASSHRRRDEKLFF.

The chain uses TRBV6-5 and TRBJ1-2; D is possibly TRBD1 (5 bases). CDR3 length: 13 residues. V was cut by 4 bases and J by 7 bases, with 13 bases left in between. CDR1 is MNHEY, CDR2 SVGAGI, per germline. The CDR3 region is CASSSTGYSGYTF. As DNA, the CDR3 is TGTGCCAGCAGTTCTACAGGATATAGTGGCTACACCTTC.